This T cell receptor (beta chain) was recovered during a study of blood T cells in healthy people across ages. V shed 0 bases and J shed 2 bases, with 9 bases lying between them. The germline gives CDR1 SGHTA, CDR2 FQGNSA. This CDR3 spans 15 amino acids. Points on this clonotype: The antigen is unknown.

The authors ran a second PCR of roughly 6 to 12 cycles using a sample-barcoded 5' primer and a J-beta primer mix. In TCRdb, the 5' RACE reads were re-called with MiXCR into one record per CDR3 protein. The sample has over 600,000 distinct CDR3 sequences, about 47% seen once. Study findings and constraints: From one million sequenced T cells, diversity estimates were lower bounds. With naive T cell percentage, TCR beta diversity showed a strong correlation.

Source material: blood. This receptor was identified in a man older than 75 in good health. V gene TRBV7-2 combines with J gene TRBJ2-3; D unresolved. CDR3 DNA: TGTGCCAGCAGCTTAGCGCTGGGTAACACAGATACGCAGTATTTT. Translating gives CASSLALGNTDTQYF.